This T cell receptor beta chain stems from a study of early T cells in non-severe SARS-CoV-2 infection. Study-wide context: Bulk RNA taken from unsorted whole blood was sequenced, leaving chains unpaired. Regarding the study as a whole: Comparison of clonotypes with VDJdb favored anti-spike CD8 responses while missing private and CD4 specificities.

There are many counts of this clonotype. Its specificity is unknown. CDR1 WSHSY and CDR2 SAAADI come from the germline V gene. CDR3 length: 16 residues. V was pared by 5 bases and J by 5 bases, with 19 bases between. Molecules of cDNA were individually given unique molecular identifiers that were attached to them. MiXCR was run by TCRdb on the 5' RACE reads, yielding one entry per CDR3 protein. There are more than 35,000 distinct CDR3 sequences in the sample; 5.3% occur only once, and roughly 30% lies in the top ten. This chain links TRBV10-2 with TRBJ1-5; tentative D call: TRBD1 (5 bases). The TCR sequence derives from an adult who was a healthcare worker with PCR-confirmed SARS-CoV-2 infection or an uninfected control (not recorded which). The source material was whole blood. CDR3 protein: CASSSDRGDRHQPQHF. The CDR3 bases are TGCGCCAGCAGTTCCGACCGGGGGGACCGCCATCAGCCCCAGCATTTT.